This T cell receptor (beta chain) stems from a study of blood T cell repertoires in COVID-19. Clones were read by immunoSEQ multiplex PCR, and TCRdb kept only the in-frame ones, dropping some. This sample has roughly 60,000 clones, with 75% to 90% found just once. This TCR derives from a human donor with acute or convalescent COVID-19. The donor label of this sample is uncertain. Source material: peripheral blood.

DNA for the CDR3: TGTGCCAGCAGTTCAACGGGACAGTCCAGTAATGAAAAACTGTTTTTT. Translation: CASSSTGQSSNEKLFF. The chain links TRBV28 to TRBJ1-4, with TRBD1 matching 7 bases. Germline CDR1 and CDR2: MDHEN and SYDVKM. The CDR3 consists of 16 residues. With V trimmed by 4 bases and J by 4 bases, 9 bases remained unmatched.